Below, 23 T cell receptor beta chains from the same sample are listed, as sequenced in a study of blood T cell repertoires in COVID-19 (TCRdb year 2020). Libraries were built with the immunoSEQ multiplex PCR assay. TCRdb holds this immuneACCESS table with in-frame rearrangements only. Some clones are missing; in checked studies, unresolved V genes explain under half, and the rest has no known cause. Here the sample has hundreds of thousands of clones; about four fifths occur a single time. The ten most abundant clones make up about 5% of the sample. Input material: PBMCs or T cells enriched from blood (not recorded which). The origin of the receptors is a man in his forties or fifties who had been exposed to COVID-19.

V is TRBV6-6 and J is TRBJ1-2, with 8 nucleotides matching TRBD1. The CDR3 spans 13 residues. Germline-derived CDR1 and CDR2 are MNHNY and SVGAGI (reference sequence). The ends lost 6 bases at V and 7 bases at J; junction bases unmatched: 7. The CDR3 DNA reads TGTGCCAGCAGGATACAGGGGGAAAGTGGCTACACCTTC. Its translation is CASRIQGESGYTF.

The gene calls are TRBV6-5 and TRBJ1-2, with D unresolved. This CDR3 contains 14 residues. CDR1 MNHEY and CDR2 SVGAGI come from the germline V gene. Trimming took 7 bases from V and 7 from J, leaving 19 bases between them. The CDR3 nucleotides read TGTGCCAGCACCTTCGGTCGAGGGCTTCTTGGCTACACCTTC. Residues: CASTFGRGLLGYTF.

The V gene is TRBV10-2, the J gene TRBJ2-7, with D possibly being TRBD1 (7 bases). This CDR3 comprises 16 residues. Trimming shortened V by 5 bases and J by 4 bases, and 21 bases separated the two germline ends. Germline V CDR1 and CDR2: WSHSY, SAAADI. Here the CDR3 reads CASSPRGIAGSYEQYF. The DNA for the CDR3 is TGCGCCAGCAGTCCCAGGGGGATTGCGGGGTCTTACGAGCAGTACTTC.

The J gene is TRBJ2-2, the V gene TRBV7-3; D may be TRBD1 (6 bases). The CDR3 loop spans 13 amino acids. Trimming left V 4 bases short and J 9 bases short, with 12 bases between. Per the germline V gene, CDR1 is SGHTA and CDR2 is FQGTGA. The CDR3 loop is CASSSQGLRELFF. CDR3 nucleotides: TGTGCCAGCAGCTCCCAGGGGTTGCGGGAGCTGTTTTTT.

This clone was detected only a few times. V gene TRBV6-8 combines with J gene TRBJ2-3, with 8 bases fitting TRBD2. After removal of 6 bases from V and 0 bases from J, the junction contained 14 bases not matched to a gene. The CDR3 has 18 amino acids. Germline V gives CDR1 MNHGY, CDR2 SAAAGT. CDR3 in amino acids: CASSPGGVPRKSTDTQYF. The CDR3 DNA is TGTGCCAGCAGCCCGGGGGGGGTCCCGAGGAAAAGCACAGATACGCAGTATTTT.

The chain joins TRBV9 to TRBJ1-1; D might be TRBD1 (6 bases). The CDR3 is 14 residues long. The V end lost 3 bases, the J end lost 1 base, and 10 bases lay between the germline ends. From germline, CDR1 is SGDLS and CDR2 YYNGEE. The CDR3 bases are TGTGCCAGCAGCGCTTTGACAGGGAACACTGAAGCTTTCTTT. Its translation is CASSALTGNTEAFF.

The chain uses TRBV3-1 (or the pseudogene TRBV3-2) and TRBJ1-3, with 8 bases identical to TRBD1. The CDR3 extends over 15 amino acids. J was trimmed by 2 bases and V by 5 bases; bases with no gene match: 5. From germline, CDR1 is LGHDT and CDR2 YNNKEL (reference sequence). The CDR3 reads CASSDRTGTGNTIYF. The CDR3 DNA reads TGTGCCAGCAGCGATAGGACAGGGACTGGAAACACCATATATTTT.

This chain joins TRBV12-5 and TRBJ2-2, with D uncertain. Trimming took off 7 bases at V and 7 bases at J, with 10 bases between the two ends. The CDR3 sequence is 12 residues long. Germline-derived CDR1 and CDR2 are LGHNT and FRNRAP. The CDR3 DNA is TGTGCTAGTGAGGAGCTGATCGGGGAGCTGTTTTTT. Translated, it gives CASEELIGELFF.

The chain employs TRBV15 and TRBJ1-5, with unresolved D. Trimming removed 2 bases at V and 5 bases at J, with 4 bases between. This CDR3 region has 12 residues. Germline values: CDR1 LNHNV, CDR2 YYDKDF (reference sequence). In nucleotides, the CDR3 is TGTGCCACCAGCAGACAGGATCAGCCCCAGCATTTT. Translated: CATSRQDQPQHF.

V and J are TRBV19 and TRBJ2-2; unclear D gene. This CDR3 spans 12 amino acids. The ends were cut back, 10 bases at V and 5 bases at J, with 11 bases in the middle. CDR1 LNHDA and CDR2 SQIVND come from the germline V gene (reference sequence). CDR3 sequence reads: CATNFRTGELFF. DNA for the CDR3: TGTGCCACGAATTTTCGGACCGGGGAGCTGTTTTTT.

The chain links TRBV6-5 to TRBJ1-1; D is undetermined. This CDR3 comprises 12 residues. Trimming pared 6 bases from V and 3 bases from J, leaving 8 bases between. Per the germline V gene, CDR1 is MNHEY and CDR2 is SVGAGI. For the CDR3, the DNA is TGTGCCAGCAGCCGAGTTGACACTGAAGCTTTCTTT. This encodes CASSRVDTEAFF.

CDR3 sequence reads: CASSLAGGRSGMDSPLHF. The CDR3 DNA reads TGTGCCAGCAGCTTAGCGGGTGGCAGGTCGGGGATGGATTCACCCCTCCACTTT. The chain recombines TRBV11-3 with TRBJ1-6; D is unresolved. V was trimmed by 1 base and J by 8 bases, leaving 21 bases between them. Germline lookup yields CDR1 SGHNT and CDR2 YENEEA. There are 18 residues in the CDR3.

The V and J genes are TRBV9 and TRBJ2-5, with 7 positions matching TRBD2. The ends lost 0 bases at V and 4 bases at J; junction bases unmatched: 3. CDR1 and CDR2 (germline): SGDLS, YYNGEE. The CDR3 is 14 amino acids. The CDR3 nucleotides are TGTGCCAGCAGCGTAGTGGCTAGCGGAGAGACCCAGTACTTC. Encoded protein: CASSVVASGETQYF.

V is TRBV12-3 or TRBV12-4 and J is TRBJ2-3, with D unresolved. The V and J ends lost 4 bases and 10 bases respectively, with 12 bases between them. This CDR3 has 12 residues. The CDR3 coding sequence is TGTGCCAGCAGTTCCCTAGAAGGAGCGCAGTATTTT. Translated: CASSSLEGAQYF.

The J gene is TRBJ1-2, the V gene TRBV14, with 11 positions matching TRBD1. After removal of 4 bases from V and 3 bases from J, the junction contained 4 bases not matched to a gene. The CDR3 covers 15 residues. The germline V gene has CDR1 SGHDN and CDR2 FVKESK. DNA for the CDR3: TGTGCCAGCAGCCCAGGACAGGGGGCCTACTATGGCTACACCTTC. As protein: CASSPGQGAYYGYTF.

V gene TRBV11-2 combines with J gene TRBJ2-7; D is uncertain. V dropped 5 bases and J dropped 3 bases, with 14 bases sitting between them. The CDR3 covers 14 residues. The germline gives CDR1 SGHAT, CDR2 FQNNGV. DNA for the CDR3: TGTGCCAGCAGCCCCTTAAGCCGAGGCTACGAGCAGTACTTC. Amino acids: CASSPLSRGYEQYF.

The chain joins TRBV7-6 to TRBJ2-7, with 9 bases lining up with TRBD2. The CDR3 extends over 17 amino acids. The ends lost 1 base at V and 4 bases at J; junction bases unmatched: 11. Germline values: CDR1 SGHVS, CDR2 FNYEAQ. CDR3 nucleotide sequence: TGTGCCAGCAGCTTAGTTGGGGCGGGAGGGACTACTTACGAGCAGTACTTC. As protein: CASSLVGAGGTTYEQYF.

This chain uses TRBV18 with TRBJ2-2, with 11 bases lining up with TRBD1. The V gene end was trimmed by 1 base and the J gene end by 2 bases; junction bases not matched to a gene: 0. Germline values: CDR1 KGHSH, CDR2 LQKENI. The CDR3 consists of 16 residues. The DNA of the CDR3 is TGTGCCAGCTCACCACGGACAGGGGGCAACACCGGGGAGCTGTTTTTT. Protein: CASSPRTGGNTGELFF. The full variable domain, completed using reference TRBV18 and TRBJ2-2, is NAGVMQNPRHLVRRRGQEARLRCSPMKGHSHVYWYRQLPEEGLKFMVYLQKENIIDESGMPKERFSAEFPKEGPSILRIQQVVRGDSAAYFCASSPRTGGNTGELFFGEGSRLTVL.

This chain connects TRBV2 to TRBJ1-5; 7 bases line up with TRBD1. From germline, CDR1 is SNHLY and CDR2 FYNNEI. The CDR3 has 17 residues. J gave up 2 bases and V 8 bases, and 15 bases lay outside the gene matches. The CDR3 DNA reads TGTGCCAGCGAAGCCCCACTAGGGGGCTCGGGCAATCAGCCCCAGCATTTT. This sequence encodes CASEAPLGGSGNQPQHF.

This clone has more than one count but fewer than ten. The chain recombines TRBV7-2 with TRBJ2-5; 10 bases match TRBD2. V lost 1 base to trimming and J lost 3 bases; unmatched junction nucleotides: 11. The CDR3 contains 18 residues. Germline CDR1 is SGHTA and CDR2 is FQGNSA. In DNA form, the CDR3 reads TGTGCCAGCAGCTTAGAGATAATAGCGGGAGGAGTAGAAGAGACCCAGTACTTC. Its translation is CASSLEIIAGGVEETQYF.

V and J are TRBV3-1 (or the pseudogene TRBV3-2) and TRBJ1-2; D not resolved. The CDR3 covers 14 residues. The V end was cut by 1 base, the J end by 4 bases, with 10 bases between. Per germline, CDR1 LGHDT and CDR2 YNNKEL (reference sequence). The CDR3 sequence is CASSQGSTLYGYTF. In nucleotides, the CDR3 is TGTGCCAGCAGCCAAGGCTCGACACTCTATGGCTACACCTTC.

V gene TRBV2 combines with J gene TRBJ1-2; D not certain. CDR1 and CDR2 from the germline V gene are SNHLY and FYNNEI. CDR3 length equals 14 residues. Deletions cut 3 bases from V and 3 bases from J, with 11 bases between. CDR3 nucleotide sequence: TGTGCCAGCAGTGAGGGCGGGAATCACTATGGCTACACCTTC. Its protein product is CASSEGGNHYGYTF.

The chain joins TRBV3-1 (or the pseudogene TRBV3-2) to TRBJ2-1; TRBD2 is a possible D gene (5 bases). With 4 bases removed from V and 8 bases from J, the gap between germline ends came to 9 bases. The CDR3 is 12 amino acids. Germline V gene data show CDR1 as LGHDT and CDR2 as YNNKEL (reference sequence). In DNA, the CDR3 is TGTGCCAGCAGCCTGGTGCGGGATGAGCAGTTCTTC. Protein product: CASSLVRDEQFF.